These 20 T cell receptor beta chains originate from one sample sequenced in a study of shared clonotypes between healthy human individuals. The repertoire was sequenced with immunoSEQ multiplex PCR; TCRdb's copy has only in-frame clones and lacks some. The data contain about 490,000 clones, roughly 80% of them singletons. The sequenced material came from PBMCs. The receptors stem from a woman aged 40 to 50 in good health. Some clones in this sample may be carry-over from other donors' samples.

The sample holds many counts of this clone. J is TRBJ2-7 and V is TRBV30; a possible D gene is TRBD2 (7 bases). V was cut by 2 bases and J by 3 bases, with 11 bases left in between. The length of the CDR3 is 13 residues. Germline V gives CDR1 GTSNPN, CDR2 SVGIG (reference sequence). The CDR3 is CAWSFRGGYEQYF. CDR3 DNA sequence: TGTGCCTGGAGTTTTAGGGGGGGCTACGAGCAGTACTTC. The full variable domain, its missing parts supplied by reference TRBV30 and TRBJ2-7, is SQTIHQWPATLVQPVGSPLSLECTVEGTSNPNLYWYRQAAGRGLQLLFYSVGIGQISSEVPQNLSASRPQDRQFILSSKKLLLSDSGFYLCAWSFRGGYEQYFGPGTRLTVT.

This clone is a singleton in its sample. The rearrangement joins TRBV21-1 to TRBJ2-7; the tabulated D call, TRBD1, remains unverified against the DNA. TRBV21-1 is recorded as a pseudogene. CDR3 length: 12 amino acids. CDR3 amino acids: CASSKVQEEQYF. Written as DNA, the CDR3 is TGTGCCAGCAGCAAGGTTCAGGAAGAGCAGTACTTC.

This chain uses TRBV7-6 with TRBJ2-7; 7 bases are shared with TRBD1. This CDR3 region has 14 residues. Germline V CDR1 and CDR2: SGHVS, FNYEAQ. J was trimmed by 3 bases and V by 1 base; bases with no gene match: 3. Here the CDR3 DNA reads TGTGCCAGCAGCTTAGGACAGGGAGACTACGAGCAGTACTTC. It is translated as CASSLGQGDYEQYF.

This rearrangement joins TRBV7-9 to TRBJ2-3, with D possibly TRBD1 on 6 matching bases. Germline-derived CDR1 and CDR2 are SEHNR and FQNEAQ (reference sequence). The CDR3 has 14 residues. Trimming took 4 bases from V and 6 from J, leaving 14 bases between them. The CDR3 DNA sequence: TGTGCCAGCAGCTCCCCCCGGACAGTTGATACGCAGTATTTT. Its translation: CASSSPRTVDTQYF.

The count of this clone is one. The chain joins TRBV30 to TRBJ1-5; D is undetermined. The germline CDR1 and CDR2 sequences are GTSNPN and SVGIG (reference sequence). Between the trimmed V and J ends, which lost 0 bases and 3 bases, there was a span of 9 bases. This CDR3 has 14 amino acids. Here the CDR3 reads CAWSVMAYNQPQHF. The DNA for the CDR3 is TGTGCCTGGAGTGTAATGGCCTACAATCAGCCCCAGCATTTT.

The V gene is TRBV10-3, the J gene TRBJ2-7; D assignment may be TRBD1 or TRBD2 (6 bases each). The CDR3 covers 13 residues. Trimming stripped 3 bases from V and 2 bases from J, with 8 bases between. Per the germline V gene, CDR1 is ENHRY and CDR2 is SYGVKD. The CDR3 bases are TGTGCCATCAGTGATCGGGGGCCCTACGAGCAGTACTTC. This codes for CAISDRGPYEQYF.

Notes on this clone: This same CDR3 is encoded by further DNA sequences in the sample. The genes are TRBV28 and TRBJ1-1; TRBD1 might be the D (6 bases). V was trimmed by 4 bases and J by 3 bases, leaving 15 bases between them. Germline V lookup: CDR1 MDHEN, CDR2 SYDVKM. The CDR3 is made up of 15 amino acids. CDR3 protein: CASSSPHREDTEAFF. In nucleotides, the CDR3 is TGTGCCAGCAGTTCCCCCCACAGGGAAGACACTGAAGCTTTCTTT.

The V gene is TRBV28, the J gene TRBJ2-4; the match to TRBD2 covers 9 bases. V shed 3 bases and J 5 bases; nucleotides not matched to a gene: 11. Germline V gene data show CDR1 as MDHEN and CDR2 as SYDVKM. The CDR3 is made up of 17 amino acids. CDR3 in DNA: TGTGCCAGCAGTTTGGTTGGGCTAGCGGGATGGGAAAACATTCAGTACTTC. Amino acids: CASSLVGLAGWENIQYF. The variable domain in full, completed from reference TRBV28 and TRBJ2-4, reads DVKVTQSSRYLVKRTGEKVFLECVQDMDHENMFWYRQDPGLGLRLIYFSYDVKMKEKGDIPEGYSVSREKKERFSLILESASTNQTSMYLCASSLVGLAGWENIQYFGAGTRLSVL.

This clone was seen a handful of times. With only one base between it and a far larger clone, this is likely a read error. Within the sample, other DNA sequences also encode this same CDR3. The chain has TRBV4-1 and TRBJ1-1, with D perhaps TRBD1 (6 bases). Germline V lookup: CDR1 MGHRA, CDR2 YSYEKL. This CDR3 is built from 13 residues. CDR3 loop: CASSRGQSTEAFF. CDR3 nucleotides: TGCGCCAGCAGCCGAGGACAGAGCACTGAGGCTTTCTTT.

The chain couples TRBV5-4 to TRBJ2-2; no reliable D call. The CDR3 runs 16 residues. Looked up from germline, CDR1 is SGHNT and CDR2 is YYREEE (reference sequence). V lost 0 bases to trimming and J lost 2 bases, with 11 bases between them. The CDR3 loop reads CASSLGEAGNTGELFF. DNA of the CDR3: TGTGCCAGCAGCTTGGGCGAGGCTGGAAACACCGGGGAGCTGTTTTTT.

The chain has TRBV28 and TRBJ2-7; 11 bases are a match to TRBD1. The CDR3 runs to 14 residues. Unmatched junction bases numbered 3, after V lost 6 bases and J lost 2 bases. CDR1 and CDR2 from the germline V gene are MDHEN and SYDVKM. The CDR3 DNA is TGTGCCAGCAGGCGGACAGGGGGCACCTACGAGCAGTACTTC. Translated: CASRRTGGTYEQYF.

Only one count was recorded for this clone. CDR3 sequence (DNA): TGTGCCAGCAGTTCCCGGACTAGCGGGAGTAATGAGCAGTTCTTC. It encodes CASSSRTSGSNEQFF. The genes are TRBV27 and TRBJ2-1; 13 bases are shared with TRBD2. The V segment lost 4 bases and the J segment 7 bases; nucleotides outside the gene matches: 4. The CDR3 is 15 residues long. Germline V gene lookup returns CDR1 MNHEY and CDR2 SMNVEV (reference sequence).

This clone was picked up a small number of times. This chain joins TRBV10-3 and TRBJ1-5; 10 nucleotides line up with TRBD1. The germline V gene encodes CDR1 ENHRY and CDR2 SYGVKD. The J segment lost 2 bases and the V segment lost 10 bases, leaving 8 bases of the junction unmatched. The CDR3 loop spans 15 amino acids. The CDR3, as DNA: TGTGCCACGTCAAACGGGACAGGGGGCAATCAGCCCCAGCATTTT. This codes for CATSNGTGGNQPQHF.

On this clone: Distinct nucleotide sequences in the sample also encode this CDR3. As DNA, the CDR3 is TGTGCCAGCGGAGGGCTAGCGGATTACAATGAGCAGTTCTTC. This sequence encodes CASGGLADYNEQFF. V usage is TRBV27 and J usage is TRBJ2-1; TRBD2 aligns across 7 bases. This CDR3 contains 14 residues. V lost 8 bases, J lost 4 bases, and 8 bases stayed unmatched. Germline V gene lookup returns CDR1 MNHEY and CDR2 SMNVEV (reference sequence).

The J gene is TRBJ2-2, the V gene TRBV4-1; 7 nucleotides line up with TRBD2. After removal of 5 bases from V and 5 bases from J, the junction contained 5 bases not matched to a gene. Germline values: CDR1 MGHRA, CDR2 YSYEKL. The CDR3 is 14 residues long. CDR3 residues: CASSVVGGTGELFF. The CDR3, as DNA: TGCGCCAGCAGCGTTGTGGGAGGGACCGGGGAGCTGTTTTTT.

The J gene is TRBJ2-7, the V gene TRBV9; TRBD2 might be the D (6 bases). Trimming left V 3 bases short and J 0 bases short, with 16 bases between. This CDR3 region has 16 residues. Germline V gene lookup returns CDR1 SGDLS and CDR2 YYNGEE. CDR3 amino acids: CASSARDGGYSYEQYF. The CDR3 DNA reads as TGTGCCAGCAGCGCGCGGGACGGAGGCTACTCCTACGAGCAGTACTTC.

The chain is built from TRBV5-8 and TRBJ2-3; a weak D match, TRBD1 (6 bases). The CDR3 is 13 amino acids. Trimming removed 3 bases at V and 4 bases at J, with 9 bases between. From germline, CDR1 is SGHTS and CDR2 YDEGEE. The CDR3, as DNA: TGTGCCAGCAGCTATCCAGGGGCAGATACGCAGTATTTT. Its protein product is CASSYPGADTQYF.

This sequence joins TRBV28 and TRBJ2-7; TRBD1 matches at 8 bases. V dropped 8 bases and J dropped 5; count of bases not matched to a gene: 5. This CDR3 comprises 12 residues. Germline CDR1 is MDHEN and CDR2 is SYDVKM. As DNA, the CDR3 is TGTGCCAGCGAAGGGACAGGCGACGAGCAGTACTTC. Translating gives CASEGTGDEQYF.

A single count supports this clone. The CDR3: CASSVVPDYTGELFF. The DNA for the CDR3 is TGTGCCAGCAGCGTAGTCCCAGATTACACCGGGGAGCTGTTTTTT. The chain couples TRBV9 to TRBJ2-2, with D uncertain. Germline-derived CDR1 and CDR2 are SGDLS and YYNGEE. V was clipped by 0 bases and J by 3 bases, with 9 bases between them. The CDR3 sequence is 15 residues long. Full variable domain (outside the CDR3, taken from reference TRBV9 and TRBJ2-2): DSGVTQTPKHLITATGQRVTLRCSPRSGDLSVYWYQQSLDQGLQFLIQYYNGEERAKGNILERFSAQQFPDLHSELNLSSLELGDSALYFCASSVVPDYTGELFFGEGSRLTVL.

V and J are TRBV2 and TRBJ2-5; 8 bases align to TRBD1. CDR1 and CDR2 from the germline V gene are SNHLY and FYNNEI. CDR3 size: 14 residues. Losses at the gene ends were 9 bases for V and 4 bases for J; bases not matched to a gene: 10. The CDR3 DNA is TGTGCCAGTAACCCCAGGGGGCGACGAGAGACCCAGTACTTC. This translates into CASNPRGRRETQYF.